A single sample gave rise to the 32 T cell receptor beta chains below, sequenced in a study of T cells in Graves' hyperthyroidism and ophthalmopathy. The investigators amplified TCR beta CDR3 regions from RNA transcripts. Carried out on the TCR CDR3, a first-round RT-PCR used the HTBI primer set. TCRdb reprocessed the multiplex PCR reads via MiXCR and lists one record per CDR3 protein. Of around 400,000 distinct CDR3 sequences in the sample, around a quarter are singletons; the top ten hold about 73%. The specimen was blood. The receptors stem from a man aged 45 to 65 with Graves' hyperthyroidism.

This chain connects TRBV7-2 to TRBJ2-7; TRBD2 matches 14 bases. CDR3 length: 15 residues. Germline-derived CDR1 and CDR2 are SGHTA and FQGNSA. Trimming took 6 bases from V and 5 from J; bases not matched to a gene: 6. DNA for the CDR3: TGTGCCAGCAGAGATCCGGGACTAGCGGGAGACGAGCAGTACTTC. This translates into CASRDPGLAGDEQYF.

V gene TRBV7-9 combines with J gene TRBJ2-5; 7 nucleotides line up with TRBD1. Germline loops: CDR1 SEHNR, CDR2 FQNEAQ (reference sequence). The CDR3 is 13 residues long. With V trimmed by 6 bases and J by 12 bases, 13 bases remained unmatched. CDR3 DNA sequence: TGTGCCAGCAGGCTGGACAGGTTTTTGGGGAAGTACTTC. Translating gives CASRLDRFLGKYF.

The genes are TRBV6-1 and TRBJ2-1, with D tentatively TRBD2 (6 bases). Trimming removed 6 bases at V and 0 bases at J, with 12 bases between. The germline CDR1 and CDR2 sequences are MNHNS and SASEGT. This CDR3 has 15 residues. DNA of the CDR3: TGTGCCAGCAGGGCAGGACTAAGCTCCTACAATGAGCAGTTCTTC. This gives the protein CASRAGLSSYNEQFF.

This clonotype was detected many times. This rearrangement joins TRBV12-3 or TRBV12-4 to TRBJ2-7; D is possibly TRBD1 (6 bases). The V end was cut by 1 base, the J end by 5 bases, with 9 bases between. The CDR3 sequence is 13 residues long. The CDR3 loop is CASSLVQGHEQYF. DNA for the CDR3: TGTGCCAGCAGTTTAGTACAGGGTCACGAGCAGTACTTC.

This clonotype was counted between two and nine times. The chain couples TRBV10-3 to TRBJ2-7; a weak D match, TRBD2 (5 bases). The CDR3 loop spans 13 amino acids. Trimming pared 6 bases from V and 1 base from J, leaving 10 bases between. Germline assignment: CDR1 ENHRY and CDR2 SYGVKD. The CDR3 sequence is CAIRLSESYEQYF. The DNA for the CDR3 is TGTGCCATCAGGCTTAGCGAATCCTACGAGCAGTACTTC.

V gene TRBV3-1 combines with J gene TRBJ2-1, with D unclear. The CDR3 runs to 11 residues. Trimming cost V 3 bases and J 8 bases, with 5 bases left between them. Looked up from germline, CDR1 is LGHDT and CDR2 is YNNKEL (reference sequence). The CDR3 DNA sequence: TGTGCCAGCAGCCATACCGATGAGCAGTTCTTC. This gives the protein CASSHTDEQFF.

The chain joins TRBV7-3 to TRBJ2-1; possibly TRBD1 or TRBD2 for D (5 bases each). CDR3 length equals 16 residues. Per the germline V gene, CDR1 is SGHTA and CDR2 is FQGTGA. V lost 5 bases and J lost 5, with 19 bases in between. In DNA form, the CDR3 reads TGTGCCAGCAGCCGGGGTGCAGGGCCGGCGAACAATGAGCAGTTCTTC. Protein sequence: CASSRGAGPANNEQFF.

This clonotype was observed a handful of times. The chain recombines TRBV7-3 with TRBJ2-3; tentatively, D is TRBD1 or TRBD2 (5 bases each). The V gene lost 5 bases and the J gene lost 6 bases, with 24 bases spanning the gap. The CDR3 contains 17 residues. The germline CDR1 and CDR2 sequences are SGHTA and FQGTGA. CDR3: CASSHPPGTLAADTQYF. DNA of the CDR3: TGTGCCAGCAGCCACCCCCCCGGGACCCTCGCCGCGGATACGCAGTATTTT.

The chain recombines TRBV4-1 with TRBJ1-4; D gene ambiguous. The CDR3 loop spans 17 amino acids. Trimming shortened V by 1 base and J by 0 bases, and 12 bases separated the two germline ends. Germline CDR1 reads MGHRA; CDR2 reads YSYEKL. Here the CDR3 reads CASSQGSTGTTNEKLFF. CDR3 DNA sequence: TGCGCCAGCAGCCAAGGGTCAACTGGGACAACTAATGAAAAACTGTTTTTT.

The chain recombines TRBV15 with TRBJ2-7, with D perhaps TRBD1 or TRBD2 (6 bases each). This CDR3 spans 14 amino acids. CDR1 and CDR2 from the germline V gene are LNHNV and YYDKDF (reference sequence). V gave up 8 bases and J gave up 1 base, with 15 bases separating them. In DNA, the CDR3 is TGTGCCACCCGGACTGAGGGGGGTTCCTACGAGCAGTACTTC. It codes for CATRTEGGSYEQYF.

A note on this clonotype: This may be a read error, as it is one base from a much larger clone. The gene calls are TRBV11-2 and TRBJ2-7; unclear D gene. There are 15 residues in the CDR3. Germline V gives CDR1 SGHAT, CDR2 FQNNGV. The germline V and J ends were trimmed by 1 base and 0 bases, with 10 bases remaining between them. The chain's CDR3 is CASSLVDPPSYEQYF. CDR3 DNA sequence: TGTGCCAGCAGCTTAGTTGACCCGCCCTCCTACGAGCAGTACTTC.

This clonotype was seen only once. The chain links TRBV7-2 to TRBJ2-1; no clear D gene. Near its end, the DNA agrees better with TRBJ2-7, so the J call may be wrong. The CDR3 is 13 amino acids. Per germline, CDR1 SGHTA and CDR2 FQGNSA. CDR3 DNA sequence: TGTGCCAGCAGCTTTTCAGGATACAATGAGCAGTACTTC. Translating gives CASSFSGYNEQYF.

This clonotype occurred a few times. The chain joins TRBV20-1 to TRBJ2-7, with D possibly TRBD1 on 6 matching bases. CDR3 length: 15 residues. Per the germline V gene, CDR1 is DFQATT and CDR2 is SNEGSKA (reference sequence). Trimming pared 1 base from V and 2 bases from J, leaving 15 bases between. CDR3: CSARAAIQGPYEQYF. Written as DNA, the CDR3 is TGCAGTGCTAGAGCCGCGATCCAGGGGCCCTACGAGCAGTACTTC.

The V gene is TRBV6-1, the J gene TRBJ1-1; 7 positions agree with TRBD1. The CDR3 has 15 amino acids. J gave up 4 bases and V 6 bases, and 11 bases lay outside the gene matches. From germline, CDR1 is MNHNS and CDR2 SASEGT. CDR3 nucleotide sequence: TGTGCCAGCAGCCCTCAACAGGGGTTGTTCACTGAAGCTTTCTTT. Amino acid sequence: CASSPQQGLFTEAFF.

In its sample, this clonotype was seen many times. The genes are TRBV28 and TRBJ1-1, with D perhaps matching TRBD1 (6 bases). V lost 8 bases and J lost 0, with 13 bases in between. Per germline, CDR1 MDHEN and CDR2 SYDVKM. This CDR3 has 14 residues. CDR3 sequence: CASSPGGLNTEAFF. DNA for the CDR3: TGTGCCAGCTCCCCGGGGGGCTTGAACACTGAAGCTTTCTTT.

The table lists this clonotype with many counts. The chain uses TRBV7-3 and TRBJ2-1; 10 bases fit TRBD2. The CDR3 length is 15 residues. Looked up from germline, CDR1 is SGHTA and CDR2 is FQGTGA. Trimming took 5 bases from V and 9 from J; bases not matched to a gene: 10. The CDR3 loop reads CASSPTSGIGSEQFF. CDR3 in DNA: TGTGCCAGCAGCCCCACTAGCGGGATCGGTTCTGAGCAGTTCTTC.

This chain connects TRBV7-9 to TRBJ2-5; D is uncertain. The CDR3 length is 13 residues. The germline CDR1 and CDR2 sequences are SEHNR and FQNEAQ (reference sequence). Trimming took 4 bases from V and 5 from J, leaving 11 bases between them. The CDR3 here is CASSYKPAETQYF. The CDR3 DNA sequence: TGTGCCAGCAGCTACAAACCGGCCGAGACCCAGTACTTC.

This clonotype was seen many times. The J gene is TRBJ2-1, the V gene TRBV7-2; D tentatively reads TRBD1 or TRBD2 (5 bases each). The CDR3 is 14 amino acids. Germline V gene data show CDR1 as SGHTA and CDR2 as FQGNSA. V was cut by 1 base and J by 3 bases, with 7 bases left in between. CDR3 nucleotide sequence: TGTGCCAGCAGCTTAGTGGGGGTCTACAATGAGCAGTTCTTC. Its protein product is CASSLVGVYNEQFF.

The chain employs TRBV12-3 or TRBV12-4 and TRBJ2-7, with 16 bases fitting TRBD2. This CDR3 comprises 15 residues. V was pared by 6 bases and J by 2 bases, with 1 base of the junction left unmatched. CDR3 loop: CASSGTSGRAYEQYF. The CDR3 nucleotides are TGTGCCAGCAGCGGGACTAGCGGGAGGGCCTACGAGCAGTACTTC.

This clonotype was counted a few times. V is TRBV2 and J is TRBJ1-1, with 7 bases identical to TRBD1. This CDR3 is 13 amino acids long. Germline CDR1 is SNHLY and CDR2 is FYNNEI. J was trimmed by 3 bases and V by 9 bases; bases with no gene match: 7. The CDR3 loop reads CASVGGWDTEAFF. Written as DNA, the CDR3 is TGTGCCAGTGTAGGGGGCTGGGACACTGAAGCTTTCTTT.

This clonotype was counted ten times or more. Relative to the germline gene, one junction end is altered; a read error may explain this. The V call is TRBV5-1, the J call TRBJ2-1; possible D gene TRBD2, 6 bases. The CDR3 extends over 13 amino acids. Looked up from germline, CDR1 is SGHRS and CDR2 is YFSETQ. In DNA, the CDR3 is TGTGCCAGCAGCCTGGGGACTGCGAATGAGCAGTTCTTC. Its translation: CASSLGTANEQFF.

The rearrangement joins TRBV7-3 to TRBJ2-1, with TRBD2 matching over 10 bases. Trimming cost V 3 bases and J 0 bases; bases outside gene matches: 14. This CDR3 has 20 amino acids. Germline V gene sequence: CDR1 SGHTA, CDR2 FQGTGA. CDR3 in DNA: TGTGCCAGCAGCTTGGATAGGACTAGCGGAAAAACCCTCTCCTACAATGAGCAGTTCTTC. Its translation is CASSLDRTSGKTLSYNEQFF.

This clonotype came up a few times. The chain combines TRBV12-3 or TRBV12-4 with TRBJ2-7, with D tentatively TRBD1 (5 bases). This CDR3 has 12 amino acids. Trimming cost V 6 bases and J 6 bases, with 12 bases left between them. The CDR3 DNA follows: TGTGCCAGCAGCCCTAATAGGGGCGAGCAGTACTTC. Its protein product is CASSPNRGEQYF.

This clonotype has a count of ten or more. The V call is TRBV5-1, the J call TRBJ2-3; D may be TRBD1 or TRBD2 (5 bases each). This CDR3 is 15 amino acids long. In germline, CDR1 is SGHRS, CDR2 YFSETQ. V was clipped by 3 bases and J by 8 bases, with 19 bases between them. The CDR3 nucleotides are TGCGCCAGCAGCTCGCAGGGCGGGCCTCGTGGTACGCAGTATTTT. Its protein is CASSSQGGPRGTQYF.

This sequence joins TRBV27 and TRBJ2-2; no clear D. V shed 5 bases and J shed 6 bases, with 7 bases lying between them. The CDR3 totals 12 residues. Looked up from germline, CDR1 is MNHEY and CDR2 is SMNVEV (reference sequence). The DNA of the CDR3 is TGTGCCAGCAGTCTCGATCCCGGGGAGCTGTTTTTT. It specifies CASSLDPGELFF.

The V call is TRBV12-3 or TRBV12-4, the J call TRBJ1-6, with TRBD1 matching 8 bases. CDR3 length: 15 residues. The ends lost 5 bases at V and 7 bases at J; junction bases unmatched: 7. CDR3 DNA: TGTGCCAGCAGTCCAGGGGGCGCGGGAAATTCACCCCTCCACTTT. Translation gives CASSPGGAGNSPLHF.

The chain recombines TRBV19 with TRBJ2-1; D is uncertain. Germline assignment: CDR1 LNHDA and CDR2 SQIVND (reference sequence). Trimming pared 6 bases from V and 1 base from J, leaving 10 bases between. The CDR3 totals 14 residues. The CDR3 here is CASSYQRSYNEQFF. The CDR3 nucleotides are TGTGCCAGTAGCTATCAACGATCCTACAATGAGCAGTTCTTC.

The CDR3 reads CSVEGQQGRVYNEQFF. CDR3 nucleotides: TGCAGCGTTGAAGGTCAGCAGGGGCGGGTCTACAATGAGCAGTTCTTC. The chain is built from TRBV29-1 and TRBJ2-1; weak D call: TRBD1 (6 bases). Germline CDR1 reads SQVTM; CDR2 reads ANQGSEA. The CDR3 covers 16 residues. V was trimmed by 1 base and J by 3 bases, leaving 16 bases between them.

This rearrangement joins TRBV5-1 to TRBJ1-3; no clear D. Trimming pared 4 bases from V and 0 bases from J, leaving 11 bases between. Germline loops: CDR1 SGHRS, CDR2 YFSETQ. CDR3 length equals 15 residues. The CDR3 nucleotides read TGCGCCAGCAGCCCATCCACGAACTCTGGAAACACCATATATTTT. Translated: CASSPSTNSGNTIYF.

This clonotype appeared a few times. The chain couples TRBV29-1 to TRBJ2-3; D perhaps matches TRBD2 (6 bases). The germline V and J ends were trimmed by 7 bases and 1 base, with 15 bases remaining between them. From germline, CDR1 is SQVTM and CDR2 ANQGSEA. The CDR3 extends over 14 amino acids. CDR3 nucleotides: TGCAGCGCTGCTGGCGGGAAAGGCACAGATACGCAGTATTTT. It specifies CSAAGGKGTDTQYF.

CDR3 amino acids: CASRGGAGYEQYF. CDR3 bases: TGTGCCAGTAGAGGGGGGGCGGGCTACGAGCAGTACTTC. The rearrangement uses TRBV19 and TRBJ2-7, with D possibly matching TRBD2 (7 bases). The CDR3 runs 13 residues. The germline V and J ends were trimmed by 6 bases and 3 bases, with 12 bases remaining between them. Germline values: CDR1 LNHDA, CDR2 SQIVND (reference sequence). The complete variable domain, with remaining parts taken from reference TRBV19 and TRBJ2-7, reads DGGITQSPKYLFRKEGQNVTLSCEQNLNHDAMYWYRQDPGQGLRLIYYSQIVNDFQKGDIAEGYSVSREKKESFPLTVTSAQKNPTAFYLCASRGGAGYEQYFGPGTRLTVT.

This clonotype occurred a few times. The genes are TRBV12-5 and TRBJ1-2, with D possibly TRBD1 on 6 matching bases. CDR1 is LGHNT and CDR2 is FRNRAP in the germline V gene. The CDR3 covers 12 residues. Between the trimmed V and J ends, which lost 6 bases and 5 bases, there was a span of 10 bases. Here the CDR3 DNA reads TGTGCTAGTGGAGCACAGGGTTATGGCTACACCTTC. Translation: CASGAQGYGYTF.